The source of this T cell receptor (beta chain) is a study of neurological immune-mediated disorders (dated by TCRdb to between 2019 and 2020). Notes on the research overall: Of the 35 or so multiple sclerosis patients, around 30 had relapsing-remitting MS and 3 had secondary progressive MS. Of the approximately 65 subjects in the cohort, about 14 were HAM/TSP patients, some 35 were multiple sclerosis patients, and about 20 were healthy controls. Peripheral blood TCR-beta repertoires from patients with HTLV-I-associated myelopathy (HAM/TSP), patients with multiple sclerosis, and healthy controls were compared in the study using UMI-based sequencing. The approximately 110 TCR-beta libraries included longitudinal samples, technical triplicates and paired sorted CD4+ and CD8+ T-cell subsets alongside PBMC samples.

This clonotype was seen many times. What this receptor recognizes is not known. No base-level quality is on record; no much larger clone is a single base apart. Libraries from unsorted PBMCs were made from 2 million PBMCs kept in RNAlater at -80 degrees C until RNA extraction. The multiple sclerosis patients were enrolled in a US clinical protocol that used magnetic resonance imaging to evaluate disease progression. Peripheral blood was subjected to Ficoll-Hypaque density gradient centrifugation to isolate PBMCs, which were then cryopreserved in liquid nitrogen. The paper's findings and limits, for the study overall: In a phylogenetic analysis, the repertoires of 18 out of 34 MS patients fell into a single cluster of related CDR3 sequences, pointing to a possible signature at the repertoire level. No association of the MS cluster with clinical or MRI features was observed, and the need for larger cohorts was stated by the authors. No identical CDR3 amino acid sequences were shared among expanded clones across subjects, suggesting private TCR-beta repertoires in all groups. The highest TCR clonal expansion was observed in HAM/TSP patients, whereas the lowest was observed in MS patients, even when compared with healthy controls.

To synthesize cDNA, template-switch 5'RACE was performed with a primer carrying a 10-nucleotide random unique molecular identifier so that each TCR transcript was tagged. Every sequencing run yielded over 160 million TCR-beta sequences covering 15-18 subjects. The RNeasy kit was used for extraction of total RNA. The KAPA Real-time Library Amplification kit was used to amplify TCR-beta VDJ regions with primers targeting the TCR constant region and the 5'RACE anchor. A first PCR added sample indexes and Illumina adaptors, and a second PCR then raised library yield. After Ampure bead purification, the roughly 650 bp TCR product was size-selected on a 2% E-gel SizeSelection system. Before pooling, library quality was checked on a Bioanalyzer, concentration was measured with Qubit, and libraries were quantified with the Kapa Library Quantification kit. An Illumina HiSeq 2500 was used to sequence the libraries paired-end at 2 x 150 bp. To increase sequence diversity, roughly 25-31% phiX was spiked into each library pool. Concerning the study's data processing: Quality-filtered reads were processed with the UMI-based MiGEC pipeline, which removed over 75% of raw TCR sequences during error correction. IMGT germline references were used for aligning VDJ genes, and each clonotype was defined as a unique CDR3 amino acid sequence together with its V-J genes. Clonal expansion, Shannon diversity and CDR3 relatedness (CalcPairwiseDistances, ClusterSamples) were evaluated with VDJtools, and phylogenetic trees were built with CLCbio workbench. Clones with at least 8 unique UMIs were defined as expanded, with this threshold being based on coefficient-of-variation modelling across technical triplicates. TCRdb redid the processing of the public reads, applying fastp at Q25 and MiXCR, and retained in-frame beta chains. CDR3 protein sequences are deduplicated, and each keeps its most common genes and DNA. The V and J calls and clone size come from TCRdb's table, not from the authors' own analysis. This sample holds tens of thousands of distinct CDR3 sequences; around 5.2% were observed only once. Of the sample, 6.5% to 9% falls within the top ten clones.

The CDR3 measures 15 amino acids from cysteine to phenylalanine. Just the 45-base CDR3 DNA is kept, in frame starting at base 1. The germline V gene encodes CDR1 MDHEN and CDR2 SYDVKM. Trimming at the junction amounts to 3 bases on V and 2 bases on J, and the germline ends lie 13 bases apart. The chain was built from TRBV28 and TRBJ1-2; TRBD1 is a weak D gene call, 5 bases matching. The receptor's source is a man aged 18-30 years with multiple sclerosis. Material: PBMCs. The DNA sequence is TGTGCCAGCAGTTTTGCCCGGGACCCCAACTATGGCTACACCTTC. Translation gives CASSFARDPNYGYTF.